The 24 T cell receptor beta chains listed next were all sequenced from one sample in a study of CD8+ T cells in alopecia areata. Indicated treatment: oral pan-JAK inhibitor, 5-10 mg twice daily. cDNA serving as the sequencing template came from extracted, reverse transcribed RNA. TCRdb's table, derived via immunoSEQ multiplex PCR, lists solely in-frame clones and lacks some. Counted here are around 60,000 clones, 46% occurring once; the ten biggest clones make up 20%. This material consisted of CD8+ T cells sorted from blood, taken around week 36, from a patient treated with tofacitinib. Source of these receptors: a human donor with alopecia areata.

The chain couples TRBV29-1 to TRBJ2-5, with D perhaps TRBD1 (5 bases). This CDR3 spans 13 amino acids. Germline CDR1 and CDR2: SQVTM and ANQGSEA. The germline V and J ends were trimmed by 3 bases and 5 bases, with 13 bases remaining between them. CDR3 loop: CSVEVGLGETQYF. The CDR3 nucleotides are TGCAGCGTTGAGGTGGGGCTGGGGGAGACCCAGTACTTC.

The chain recombines TRBV7-9 with TRBJ2-7; TRBD1 aligns across 9 bases. The V and J ends lost 6 bases and 1 base, in that order; junction bases with no gene match: 7. The CDR3 is 15 amino acids. Germline V CDR1 and CDR2: SEHNR, FQNEAQ (reference sequence). CDR3 DNA sequence: TGTGCCAGCAGTGCGGACAGGGGAAGTTCCTACGAGCAGTACTTC. As protein: CASSADRGSSYEQYF.

This clone has just one count. The chain carries TRBV19 and TRBJ2-7; 10 nucleotides align to TRBD2. This CDR3 contains 14 residues. Germline loops: CDR1 LNHDA, CDR2 SQIVND (reference sequence). With 5 bases clipped from V and 8 bases from J, the junction kept 9 bases outside the gene matches. For the CDR3, the DNA is TGTGCCAGTAGTCCCTATGGACTAGCGGAGAAGCAGTACTTC. This sequence encodes CASSPYGLAEKQYF.

This rearrangement joins TRBV7-2 to TRBJ2-1; D gene unclear. Germline V gene data show CDR1 as SGHTA and CDR2 as FQGNSA. V lost 8 bases, J lost 6 bases, and 11 bases lay in between. The CDR3 spans 12 residues. The CDR3 loop reads CASAYGANEQFF. The CDR3, as DNA: TGTGCCAGCGCGTATGGAGCCAATGAGCAGTTCTTC.

This clone was detected a few times. The chain combines TRBV5-6 with TRBJ2-7; D unresolved. The CDR3 has 14 amino acids. From germline, CDR1 is SGHDT and CDR2 YYEEEE. The V end lost 3 bases, the J end lost 2 bases, and 12 bases lay between the germline ends. CDR3 nucleotide sequence: TGTGCCAGCAGCTCACGGACGGTCCCCTACGAGCAGTACTTC. Translation: CASSSRTVPYEQYF. Looking up the rest from reference TRBV5-6 and TRBJ2-7 gives the full variable domain: DAGVTQSPTHLIKTRGQQVTLRCSPKSGHDTVSWYQQALGQGPQFIFQYYEEEERQRGNFPDRFSGHQFPNYSSELNVNALLLGDSALYLCASSSRTVPYEQYFGPGTRLTVT.

The V gene is TRBV7-8, the J gene TRBJ1-5; D perhaps matches TRBD1 (6 bases). Germline V gene sequence: CDR1 SGHVS, CDR2 FQNEAQ. Trimming shortened V by 5 bases and J by 0 bases, and 20 bases separated the two germline ends. This CDR3 has 18 amino acids. The CDR3 sequence is CASSDLRTEPYSNQPQHF. The DNA for the CDR3 is TGTGCCAGCAGCGACCTGCGGACAGAGCCTTATAGCAATCAGCCCCAGCATTTT. Looking up the rest from reference TRBV7-8 and TRBJ1-5 gives the full variable domain: GAGVSQSPRYKVAKRGQDVALRCDPISGHVSLFWYQQALGQGPEFLTYFQNEAQLDKSGLPSDRFFAERPEGSVSTLKIQRTQQEDSAVYLCASSDLRTEPYSNQPQHFGDGTRLSIL.

The chain is built from TRBV5-1 and TRBJ2-6; possibly TRBD1 or TRBD2 for D (5 bases each). Germline loops: CDR1 SGHRS, CDR2 YFSETQ. Trimming shortened V by 4 bases and J by 4 bases, and 21 bases separated the two germline ends. CDR3 length: 18 amino acids. As DNA, the CDR3 is TGCGCCAGCAGCAATGGGGACCGACACGAGAGGGGGGCCAACGTCCTGACTTTC. This codes for CASSNGDRHERGANVLTF.

J is TRBJ2-1 and V is TRBV4-1; 8 bases are a match to TRBD2. The CDR3 length is 15 residues. J gave up 8 bases and V 3 bases, and 9 bases lay outside the gene matches. CDR1 is MGHRA and CDR2 is YSYEKL in the germline V gene. Written as DNA, the CDR3 is TGCGCCAGCAGCCACAGACAAGCGGGAGTTCATGAGCAGTTCTTC. Its translation: CASSHRQAGVHEQFF.

The V gene is TRBV6-5, the J gene TRBJ1-2; D may be TRBD1 (6 bases). The CDR3 length is 15 residues. CDR1 is MNHEY and CDR2 is SVGAGI in the germline V gene. The V end lost 6 bases, the J end lost 5 bases, and 19 bases lay between the germline ends. The CDR3, as DNA: TGTGCCAGCAGGGGTCGGGACAACGAGGATTATGGCTACACCTTC. Translating it yields CASRGRDNEDYGYTF.

The rearrangement uses TRBV7-3 and TRBJ2-1; tentative D call: TRBD1 (6 bases). This CDR3 is 13 amino acids long. Trimming took 6 bases from V and 8 from J, leaving 14 bases between them. Germline CDR1 is SGHTA and CDR2 is FQGTGA. The CDR3 is CASSIGTFYEQFF. The DNA for the CDR3 is TGTGCCAGCAGTATCGGGACATTTTATGAGCAGTTCTTC.

The CDR3 loop reads CASASGETQYF. CDR3 coding DNA: TGTGCCAGTGCCAGTGGAGAGACCCAGTACTTC. J is TRBJ2-5 and V is TRBV9; no definite D call. Trimming took off 8 bases at V and 4 bases at J, with 9 bases between the two ends. This CDR3 has 11 residues. Germline loops: CDR1 SGDLS, CDR2 YYNGEE.

This clone was found a few times. The chain joins TRBV4-3 to TRBJ2-5; D is undetermined. The germline V and J ends were trimmed by 0 bases and 4 bases, with 12 bases remaining between them. The V gene's germline CDR1 is LGHNA and CDR2 YSLEER. The CDR3 runs 15 residues. The CDR3 region has the DNA TGCGCCAGCAGCCAAGAAAGGAATTTTCGAGAGACCCAGTACTTC. Encoded protein: CASSQERNFRETQYF.

This chain joins TRBV2 and TRBJ2-5; D call uncertain. The germline V and J ends were trimmed by 5 bases and 5 bases, with 21 bases remaining between them. Germline CDR1 and CDR2: SNHLY and FYNNEI. This CDR3 comprises 16 residues. The CDR3 coding sequence is TGTGCCAGCAGTCAAATGTCGGGCCCCACTGGGGAGACCCAGTACTTC. Its protein is CASSQMSGPTGETQYF.

This chain links TRBV7-8 with TRBJ2-5; D may be TRBD1 or TRBD2 (5 bases each). From germline, CDR1 is SGHVS and CDR2 FQNEAQ. With 7 bases removed from V and 5 bases from J, the gap between germline ends came to 17 bases. The CDR3 has 14 amino acids. In DNA form, the CDR3 reads TGTGCCAGCACCCCAGGGCTGTGGGGGGAGACCCAGTACTTC. Its translation: CASTPGLWGETQYF.

V gene TRBV18 combines with J gene TRBJ1-4; D ambiguous. Germline loops: CDR1 KGHSH, CDR2 LQKENI. This CDR3 region has 12 residues. Trimming left V 3 bases short and J 8 bases short, with 7 bases between. This CDR3 is CASSPDTEKLFF. CDR3 in DNA: TGTGCCAGCTCACCTGACACGGAAAAACTGTTTTTT.

This clone has just a few counts. J is TRBJ1-2 and V is TRBV29-1; no reliable D call. Between the trimmed V and J ends, which lost 8 bases and 2 bases, there was a span of 15 bases. This CDR3 has 13 residues. Germline V gives CDR1 SQVTM, CDR2 ANQGSEA. The CDR3: CSTPLVGNYGYTF. For the CDR3, the DNA is TGCAGCACCCCGTTGGTAGGGAACTATGGCTACACCTTC.

The chain is built from TRBV11-2 and TRBJ2-5; D is ambiguous. CDR3 length: 13 amino acids. V was clipped by 1 base and J by 5 bases, with 8 bases between them. Germline V gene data show CDR1 as SGHAT and CDR2 as FQNNGV. CDR3 protein: CASSLGGYETQYF. CDR3 in DNA: TGTGCCAGCAGCTTAGGAGGTTATGAGACCCAGTACTTC.

This clone turned up a few times. CDR3 coding DNA: TGCAGCGTTGAATCACACCAGGGGAACACCGGGGAGCTGTTTTTT. As protein: CSVESHQGNTGELFF. This chain connects TRBV29-1 to TRBJ2-2, with D possibly matching TRBD1 (5 bases). The CDR3 contains 15 residues. Germline-derived CDR1 and CDR2 are SQVTM and ANQGSEA. With 2 bases removed from V and 1 base from J, the gap between germline ends came to 11 bases.

V usage is TRBV7-9 and J usage is TRBJ2-7, with a weak D call TRBD1 (5 bases). This CDR3 has 14 residues. Germline V gene lookup returns CDR1 SEHNR and CDR2 FQNEAQ (reference sequence). V gave up 5 bases and J gave up 4 bases, with 15 bases separating them. CDR3 residues: CASSPDTRTYEQYF. CDR3 bases: TGTGCCAGCAGCCCGGACACACGAACTTACGAGCAGTACTTC.

This chain connects TRBV15 to TRBJ1-1, with TRBD1 identical over 9 bases. The CDR3 spans 17 residues. Germline assignment: CDR1 LNHNV and CDR2 YYDKDF (reference sequence). V was clipped by 0 bases and J by 5 bases; unmatched bases: 10. The CDR3 loop is CATSRDWDRESWTEAFF. CDR3 bases: TGTGCCACCAGCAGAGATTGGGACAGGGAGTCATGGACTGAAGCTTTCTTT. Variable domain in full (rest from reference TRBV15 and TRBJ1-1): DAMVIQNPRYQVTQFGKPVTLSCSQTLNHNVMYWYQQKSSQAPKLLFHYYDKDFNNEADTPDNFQSRRPNTSFCFLDIRSPGLGDTAMYLCATSRDWDRESWTEAFFGQGTRLTVV.

This chain uses TRBV30 with TRBJ2-5, with D perhaps matching TRBD2 (6 bases). The germline V gene encodes CDR1 GTSNPN and CDR2 SVGIG (reference sequence). This CDR3 is built from 14 residues. The ends were cut back, 0 bases at V and 5 bases at J, with 13 bases in the middle. This chain's CDR3 is CAWSVRAGLETQYF. CDR3 sequence (DNA): TGTGCCTGGAGTGTACGGGCGGGACTGGAGACCCAGTACTTC.

J is TRBJ1-1 and V is TRBV7-8; tentatively, D is TRBD1 (6 bases). Trimming took off 2 bases at V and 0 bases at J, with 10 bases between the two ends. The CDR3 is 15 residues long. Germline V lookup: CDR1 SGHVS, CDR2 FQNEAQ. The CDR3 DNA reads TGTGCCAGCAGCTTACGGTACAGGGTGAACACTGAAGCTTTCTTT. Protein sequence: CASSLRYRVNTEAFF. The full variable domain, with the rest looked up from reference TRBV7-8 and TRBJ1-1, is GAGVSQSPRYKVAKRGQDVALRCDPISGHVSLFWYQQALGQGPEFLTYFQNEAQLDKSGLPSDRFFAERPEGSVSTLKIQRTQQEDSAVYLCASSLRYRVNTEAFFGQGTRLTVV.

The chain links TRBV27 to TRBJ1-5; no clear D. The germline V gene has CDR1 MNHEY and CDR2 SMNVEV (reference sequence). The CDR3 extends over 13 amino acids. V lost 2 bases and J 3 bases, leaving 5 bases between the germline ends. The CDR3 region has the DNA TGTGCCAGCAGTTTACAAGTCAATCAGCCCCAGCATTTT. Translating it yields CASSLQVNQPQHF.

The chain links TRBV9 to TRBJ1-2; 7 nucleotides agree with TRBD1. The CDR3 length is 15 residues. The germline gives CDR1 SGDLS, CDR2 YYNGEE. With V trimmed by 0 bases and J by 6 bases, 8 bases remained unmatched. CDR3 coding DNA: TGTGCCAGCAGCGTAGGTGACAGGGAGTTGGATGGCTACACCTTC. It is translated as CASSVGDRELDGYTF. Looking up the rest from reference TRBV9 and TRBJ1-2 gives the full variable domain: DSGVTQTPKHLITATGQRVTLRCSPRSGDLSVYWYQQSLDQGLQFLIQYYNGEERAKGNILERFSAQQFPDLHSELNLSSLELGDSALYFCASSVGDRELDGYTFGSGTRLTVV.